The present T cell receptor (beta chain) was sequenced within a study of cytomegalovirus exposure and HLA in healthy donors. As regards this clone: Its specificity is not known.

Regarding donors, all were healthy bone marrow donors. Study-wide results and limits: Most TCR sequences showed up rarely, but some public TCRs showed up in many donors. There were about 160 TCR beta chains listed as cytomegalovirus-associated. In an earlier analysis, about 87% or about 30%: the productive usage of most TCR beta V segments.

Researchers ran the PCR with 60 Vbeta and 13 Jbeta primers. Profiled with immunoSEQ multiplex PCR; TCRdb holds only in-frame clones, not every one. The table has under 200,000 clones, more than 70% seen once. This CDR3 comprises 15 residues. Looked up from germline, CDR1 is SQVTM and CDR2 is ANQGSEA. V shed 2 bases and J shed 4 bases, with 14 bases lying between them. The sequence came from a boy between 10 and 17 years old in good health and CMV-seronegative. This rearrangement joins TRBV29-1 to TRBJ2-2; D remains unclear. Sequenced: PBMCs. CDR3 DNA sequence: TGCAGCGTTGAACTCCTTAGTGGTCGCACCGGGGAGCTGTTTTTT. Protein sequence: CSVELLSGRTGELFF.